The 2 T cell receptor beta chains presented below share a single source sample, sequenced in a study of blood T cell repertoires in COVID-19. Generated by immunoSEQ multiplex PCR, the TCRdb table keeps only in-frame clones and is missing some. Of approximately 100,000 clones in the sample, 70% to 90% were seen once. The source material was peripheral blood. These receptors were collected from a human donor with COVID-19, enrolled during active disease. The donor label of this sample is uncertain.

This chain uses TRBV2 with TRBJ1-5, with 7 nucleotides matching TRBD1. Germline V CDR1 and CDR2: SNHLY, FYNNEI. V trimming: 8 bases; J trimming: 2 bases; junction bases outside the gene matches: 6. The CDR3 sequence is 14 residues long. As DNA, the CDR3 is TGTGCCAGCGGGGAAGACAGGGGCAATCAGCCCCAGCATTTT. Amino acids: CASGEDRGNQPQHF.

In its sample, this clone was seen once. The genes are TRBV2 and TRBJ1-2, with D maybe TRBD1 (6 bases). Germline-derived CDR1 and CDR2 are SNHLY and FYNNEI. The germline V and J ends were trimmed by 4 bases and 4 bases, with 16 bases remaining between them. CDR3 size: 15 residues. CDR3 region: CASSVTGRRTYGYTF. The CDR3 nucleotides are TGTGCCAGCAGTGTGACAGGTCGTCGTACCTATGGCTACACCTTC.